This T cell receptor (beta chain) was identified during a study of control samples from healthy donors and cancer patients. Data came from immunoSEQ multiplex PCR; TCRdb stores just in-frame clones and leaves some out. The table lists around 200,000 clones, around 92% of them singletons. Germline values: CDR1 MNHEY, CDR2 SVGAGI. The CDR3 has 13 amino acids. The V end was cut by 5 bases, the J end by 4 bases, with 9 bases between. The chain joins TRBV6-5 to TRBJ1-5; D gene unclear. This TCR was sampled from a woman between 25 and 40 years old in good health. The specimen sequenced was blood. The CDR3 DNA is TGTGCCAGCAGTCGGAGCGGGAATCAGCCCCAGCATTTT. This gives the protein CASSRSGNQPQHF.